This paragraph reports one T cell receptor (beta chain). This specimen belongs to a study of ipilimumab plus nivolumab after autologous stem cell transplantation. The table came from immunoSEQ multiplex PCR; TCRdb's copy has only in-frame clones and leaves some out. The sample contains 84,000 or so clones, approximately 83% of which appear only once. The germline gives CDR1 KGHSH, CDR2 LQKENI. Germline trimming cut 6 bases from V and 2 bases from J; bases unmatched to any gene: 8. The CDR3 length is 15 residues. Sequenced here: PBMCs, sampled in a trial of ipilimumab plus nivolumab as post-transplant consolidation. The rearrangement joins TRBV18 to TRBJ1-1; TRBD1 aligns across 8 bases. This receptor was identified in a male donor with diffuse large B-cell lymphoma. The CDR3 DNA sequence: TGTGCCAGCTCTGCGACAGGGGTCTACAACACTGAAGCTTTCTTT. It yields the protein CASSATGVYNTEAFF.